These 22 T cell receptor beta chains were sequenced from one sample in a study of cytomegalovirus exposure and HLA in healthy donors. PCR primers comprised 60 Vbeta and 13 Jbeta primers. Clones were sequenced by immunoSEQ multiplex PCR, and TCRdb holds only the in-frame ones, with some missing. This table holds more than 95,000 clones, approximately 70% found once. Sequenced input: PBMCs. These receptors were taken from a man in his thirties or forties in good health and CMV-seronegative.

This clone has a handful of counts. The rearrangement joins TRBV28 to TRBJ2-7; D gene uncertain. The CDR3 runs 15 residues. Trimming took 7 bases from V and 3 from J, leaving 19 bases between them. The V gene's germline CDR1 is MDHEN and CDR2 SYDVKM. The CDR3 DNA is TGTGCCAGCACTTCCTTTGAGACTCGAGTCTACGAGCAGTACTTC. Its translation is CASTSFETRVYEQYF.

The rearrangement uses TRBV6-1 and TRBJ1-2, with a weak D call TRBD1 (6 bases). The CDR3 sequence is 15 residues long. CDR1 is MNHNS, CDR2 SASEGT, per germline. Trimming pared 4 bases from V and 3 bases from J, leaving 15 bases between. The CDR3 DNA reads TGTGCCAGCAGTGCGTACAGGGCCGGATACTATGGCTACACCTTC. Protein sequence: CASSAYRAGYYGYTF.

The chain has TRBV20-1 and TRBJ1-2; 9 bases line up with TRBD1. The germline V gene has CDR1 DFQATT and CDR2 SNEGSKA (reference sequence). The trim removed 6 bases at V and 10 bases at J, leaving 6 bases unmatched. The CDR3 extends over 11 amino acids. The CDR3 bases are TGCAGTGCAAGCCGGGACAGGGACTACACCTTC. Protein sequence: CSASRDRDYTF.

The rearrangement uses TRBV4-3 and TRBJ2-3; D not resolved. Germline values: CDR1 LGHNA, CDR2 YSLEER. The length of the CDR3 is 18 residues. V lost 1 base to trimming and J lost 2 bases, with 19 bases between them. In DNA form, the CDR3 reads TGCGCCAGCAGCCAAGGGTATTCTGCTAGGAAGACCACAGATACGCAGTATTTT. It encodes CASSQGYSARKTTDTQYF.

The V call is TRBV14, the J call TRBJ1-1; a possible D gene is TRBD1 (5 bases). The V gene lost 0 bases and the J gene lost 5 bases, with 16 bases spanning the gap. The CDR3 spans 16 residues. The germline V gene encodes CDR1 SGHDN and CDR2 FVKESK. The CDR3 coding sequence is TGTGCCAGCAGCCAAGATATTGGAAGGGGAGGGACTGAAGCTTTCTTT. This encodes CASSQDIGRGGTEAFF.

The genes are TRBV2 and TRBJ2-1, with no clear D. V was pared by 0 bases and J by 2 bases, with 11 bases between. Germline V gene sequence: CDR1 SNHLY, CDR2 FYNNEI. The CDR3 totals 16 residues. The CDR3 protein is CASSEANSLPYNEQFF. The CDR3 coding sequence is TGTGCCAGCAGTGAAGCGAATTCACTCCCCTACAATGAGCAGTTCTTC. The full variable domain, completed using reference TRBV2 and TRBJ2-1, is EPEVTQTPSHQVTQMGQEVILRCVPISNHLYFYWYRQILGQKVEFLVSFYNNEISEKSEIFDDQFSVERPDGSNFTLKIRSTKLEDSAMYFCASSEANSLPYNEQFFGPGTRLTVL.

The chain carries TRBV18 and TRBJ2-5, with TRBD1 matching over 7 bases. Losses at the gene ends were 0 bases for V and 2 bases for J; bases not matched to a gene: 3. Looked up from germline, CDR1 is KGHSH and CDR2 is LQKENI. The CDR3 has 15 residues. The CDR3 loop is CASSPPGQRQETQYF. As DNA, the CDR3 is TGTGCCAGCTCACCACCGGGACAGCGACAAGAGACCCAGTACTTC. Looking up the rest from reference TRBV18 and TRBJ2-5 gives the full variable domain: NAGVMQNPRHLVRRRGQEARLRCSPMKGHSHVYWYRQLPEEGLKFMVYLQKENIIDESGMPKERFSAEFPKEGPSILRIQQVVRGDSAAYFCASSPPGQRQETQYFGPGTRLLVL.

The CDR3 bases are TGTGCCAGCAGCTTAGCTAGCGGGGACACAGATACGCAGTATTTT. Translated: CASSLASGDTDTQYF. The chain recombines TRBV11-2 with TRBJ2-3, with 9 bases identical to TRBD2. V shed 1 base, J shed 2 bases, and the junction held 1 base outside the gene matches. The CDR3 length is 15 residues. The germline CDR1 and CDR2 sequences are SGHAT and FQNNGV.

The rearrangement links TRBV7-2 to TRBJ2-5; 15 nucleotides line up with TRBD2. CDR3 size: 17 residues. Trimming at V came to 7 bases and at J to 5 bases, leaving 11 bases not matched to a gene. Per the germline V gene, CDR1 is SGHTA and CDR2 is FQGNSA. CDR3 sequence reads: CASTSQGLAGGRETQYF. Here the CDR3 DNA reads TGTGCCAGCACCTCCCAGGGACTAGCGGGAGGAAGGGAGACCCAGTACTTC.

CDR3 in DNA: TGTGCCAGCAGCCGCACCACAGGATCCGCAACCTCCGAGCAGTACTTC. Residues: CASSRTTGSATSEQYF. This chain links TRBV4-2 with TRBJ2-7; perhaps TRBD1 as D (5 bases). CDR3 length equals 16 residues. From germline, CDR1 is LGHNA and CDR2 YNFKEQ. V was cut by 4 bases and J by 6 bases, with 22 bases left in between.

The chain links TRBV19 to TRBJ1-3, with D possibly matching TRBD1 (6 bases). The CDR3 contains 15 residues. Trimming stripped 7 bases from V and 0 bases from J, with 13 bases between. CDR1 and CDR2 from the germline V gene are LNHDA and SQIVND (reference sequence). Written as DNA, the CDR3 is TGTGCCAGTACTCAGGACAGAAGCTCTGGAAACACCATATATTTT. Protein product: CASTQDRSSGNTIYF.

This clone was detected once. This sequence joins TRBV4-2 and TRBJ2-7, with 7 bases that match TRBD1. The CDR3 totals 16 residues. Germline CDR1 and CDR2: LGHNA and YNFKEQ. The V segment lost 0 bases and the J segment 2 bases; nucleotides outside the gene matches: 7. DNA for the CDR3: TGTGCCAGCAGCCAAGAGCCGGGACAGCAAACCTACGAGCAGTACTTC. It specifies CASSQEPGQQTYEQYF.

This chain joins TRBV27 and TRBJ1-1; maybe TRBD1 (5 bases). The germline gives CDR1 MNHEY, CDR2 SMNVEV (reference sequence). V dropped 10 bases and J dropped 7 bases, with 16 bases sitting between them. This CDR3 spans 12 amino acids. CDR3 sequence: CAISPDRHEAFF. The CDR3 coding sequence is TGTGCCATATCCCCCGACAGACATGAAGCTTTCTTT.

The chain uses TRBV29-1 and TRBJ2-2; the D gene is possibly TRBD2 (6 bases). V was pared by 4 bases and J by 7 bases, with 13 bases between. CDR1 is SQVTM and CDR2 is ANQGSEA in the germline V gene. This CDR3 has 13 residues. CDR3 amino acids: CSVATGDVGELFF. In nucleotides, the CDR3 is TGCAGCGTTGCTACGGGAGATGTCGGGGAGCTGTTTTTT.

V usage is TRBV9 and J usage is TRBJ2-7; 10 bases fit TRBD2. This CDR3 region has 14 residues. V lost 3 bases and J lost 1; bases outside the gene matches: 1. The germline V gene has CDR1 SGDLS and CDR2 YYNGEE. The DNA for the CDR3 is TGTGCCAGCAGCGGGACTAGCGGATCCTACGAGCAGTACTTC. Its protein product is CASSGTSGSYEQYF.

This clone was detected a few times. V usage is TRBV29-1 and J usage is TRBJ2-1; 9 positions agree with TRBD2. The CDR3 consists of 13 residues. The V and J ends lost 7 bases and 7 bases, in that order; junction bases with no gene match: 8. Germline values: CDR1 SQVTM, CDR2 ANQGSEA. The CDR3 loop reads CSAGSGRMNEQFF. CDR3 sequence (DNA): TGCAGCGCCGGTAGCGGGAGAATGAATGAGCAGTTCTTC.

The rearrangement joins TRBV6-1 to TRBJ2-5; D remains unclear. The J call may be in error: the DNA end matches TRBJ2-7 better. This CDR3 has 11 amino acids. Germline V gives CDR1 MNHNS, CDR2 SASEGT. For the CDR3, the DNA is TGTGCCAGCAGTGCCCGCTACGAGCAGTACTTC. Translated, it gives CASSARYEQYF.

The V gene is TRBV5-4, the J gene TRBJ1-1; D ambiguous. The germline CDR1 and CDR2 sequences are SGHNT and YYREEE (reference sequence). Trimming took off 2 bases at V and 0 bases at J, with 8 bases between the two ends. The CDR3 totals 14 residues. The CDR3 nucleotides are TGTGCCAGCAGCTTCAGTTACATGAACACTGAAGCTTTCTTT. As protein: CASSFSYMNTEAFF.

The gene calls are TRBV21-1 and TRBJ2-3; TRBD2, as called in the table, went unchecked against the DNA. TRBV21-1 is a pseudogene locus. This CDR3 comprises 14 residues. This CDR3 is CASSRTRSPDTQYF. For the CDR3, the DNA is TGTGCCAGCTCAAGGACTAGAAGCCCAGATACGCAGTATTTT.

This clone was seen a single time. The chain carries TRBV7-2 and TRBJ2-7, with TRBD2 identical over 7 bases. The CDR3 runs to 14 residues. Trimming cost V 3 bases and J 3 bases; bases outside gene matches: 5. Looked up from germline, CDR1 is SGHTA and CDR2 is FQGNSA. The CDR3 protein is CASSFAGGSYEQYF. CDR3 nucleotides: TGTGCCAGCAGCTTTGCGGGCGGGAGCTACGAGCAGTACTTC.

The V and J genes are TRBV5-8 and TRBJ1-1; 10 nucleotides line up with TRBD1. Germline-derived CDR1 and CDR2 are SGHTS and YDEGEE. J lost 8 bases, V lost 3 bases, and 7 bases had no gene match. This CDR3 has 14 residues. This CDR3 is CASSWDRGTVEAFF. In DNA form, the CDR3 reads TGTGCCAGCAGCTGGGACAGGGGCACTGTGGAAGCTTTCTTT.

The J gene is TRBJ1-5, the V gene TRBV10-3; 10 nucleotides match TRBD1. The V gene's germline CDR1 is ENHRY and CDR2 SYGVKD. V trimming: 6 bases; J trimming: 0 bases; junction bases outside the gene matches: 2. CDR3 length: 15 amino acids. CDR3 DNA sequence: TGTGCCATCAGAGGGACAGGGGATAGCAATCAGCCCCAGCATTTT. Its protein is CAIRGTGDSNQPQHF.